The sequence of this T cell receptor (beta chain) was determined in a study of blood T cell repertoires in COVID-19. Study as a whole: COVID-19 samples from acute and convalescent phases originated in the United States, Italy and Spain. The cDNA or gDNA used as material had been derived from T cells, B-cell-depleted T cells, or PBMCs.

Source study methods: Amplifying reference gene primers gave estimates of nucleated cell counts. TCRdb's copy holds only in-frame clones and misses some; the assay was immunoSEQ multiplex PCR. Clonal size and the V and J genes are those of that table, whereas D and trimming came from the DNA. The sample lists some 69,000 clones, 75% to 80% occurring once. CDR3 size: 19 residues. V dropped 9 bases and J dropped 8; count of bases not matched to a gene: 22. Germline CDR1 reads KGHSH; CDR2 reads LQKENI. The sequencing sample was made of peripheral blood. This sequence originates from a human donor in a cohort sampled during active COVID-19. V is TRBV18 and J is TRBJ2-1; TRBD2 matches at 13 bases. CDR3 sequence (DNA): TGTGCCAGTTCCCGAAATCAGGGGAGGACTAGCGGGAGTCGGGATGAGCAGTTCTTC. Protein sequence: CASSRNQGRTSGSRDEQFF.